This T cell receptor beta chain comes out of a study of post-analysis software for immune sequencing data. Findings and caveats of the study: Comparison with controls showed significantly lower normalized Chao1 diversity in multiple sclerosis patients. Compared with controls, patients had more of about five TRBV segments, including TRBV5-6, TRBV5-1 and TRBV20-1.

This clonotype has more than one count but fewer than ten. Its antigen is not identified. Unique molecular identifiers were carried by the TCR beta cDNA libraries. TCRdb re-called the PCR reads through MiXCR, storing one row per CDR3 protein. The table records roughly 180,000 distinct CDR3 sequences, approximately 31% of them present only once. Germline V gene lookup returns CDR1 DFQATT and CDR2 SNEGSKA (reference sequence). This CDR3 contains 15 residues. The V and J ends lost 7 bases and 0 bases respectively, with 17 bases between them. This clonotype was obtained from a girl aged 10 to 17 with multiple sclerosis. The J gene is TRBJ2-3, the V gene TRBV20-1; possible D gene TRBD1, 6 bases. What was sequenced was blood. The CDR3 here is CSVKDRGISTDTQYF. In DNA form, the CDR3 reads TGCAGTGTAAAGGATAGGGGGATTAGCACAGATACGCAGTATTTT.